This T cell receptor (beta chain) was captured in a study of human T cells and chemical hapten exposure. Per germline, CDR1 LGHNA and CDR2 YSLEER. The CDR3 runs to 17 residues. Germline trimming cut 0 bases from V and 5 bases from J; bases unmatched to any gene: 9. Specified time point: pre-sensitization, week 0. This sample's treatment: therapeutic diphenylcyclopropenone sensitization with weekly scalp DPC. The authors' total RNA extraction used unfractionated whole blood. TCRdb called the RACE reads again in MiXCR, with one record for every CDR3 protein. Of about 50,000 distinct CDR3 sequences listed, approximately 10% are singletons.

This sequence joins TRBV4-3 and TRBJ2-1; 8 nucleotides align to TRBD1. This TCR came from a woman between 25 and 40 years old with alopecia areata. Some clones in this sample may be carry-over from other donors' samples. The input for sequencing was whole blood, taken in connection with sensitization to the hapten diphenylcyclopropenone (DPC). The CDR3 DNA reads as TGCGCCAGCAGCCAAGAATTCGGACAGGGTATTCACAATGAGCAGTTCTTC. Its translation is CASSQEFGQGIHNEQFF.